The clone carrying this T cell receptor (beta chain) was counted only a few times. These data originate in a study of T cell repertoires in aging, cancer and after chemotherapy. Study as a whole: Over several months to years, re-sampled healthy donor repertoires clearly shared clones.

Rearranged V-D-J TRB sequences were amplified with a mixed TRB-A/B primer pool. TCRdb recomputed calls from the multiplex PCR reads with MiXCR, one row per CDR3 protein. The profile shows about 11,000 distinct CDR3 sequences, more than 35% of them singletons. The CDR3 contains 14 residues. Trimming took 8 bases from V and 5 from J, leaving 17 bases between them. Per the germline V gene, CDR1 is MNHNY and CDR2 is SVGAGI (reference sequence). Amplification of TCR beta used genomic DNA extracted from peripheral blood. Source material: blood. The receptor comes from a human donor in good health. The chain is built from TRBV6-6 and TRBJ2-3, with D maybe TRBD2 (5 bases). The CDR3 nucleotides read TGTGCCAGCCGGGCTAGCATCGCAGGAGATACGCAGTATTTT. Its translation is CASRASIAGDTQYF.